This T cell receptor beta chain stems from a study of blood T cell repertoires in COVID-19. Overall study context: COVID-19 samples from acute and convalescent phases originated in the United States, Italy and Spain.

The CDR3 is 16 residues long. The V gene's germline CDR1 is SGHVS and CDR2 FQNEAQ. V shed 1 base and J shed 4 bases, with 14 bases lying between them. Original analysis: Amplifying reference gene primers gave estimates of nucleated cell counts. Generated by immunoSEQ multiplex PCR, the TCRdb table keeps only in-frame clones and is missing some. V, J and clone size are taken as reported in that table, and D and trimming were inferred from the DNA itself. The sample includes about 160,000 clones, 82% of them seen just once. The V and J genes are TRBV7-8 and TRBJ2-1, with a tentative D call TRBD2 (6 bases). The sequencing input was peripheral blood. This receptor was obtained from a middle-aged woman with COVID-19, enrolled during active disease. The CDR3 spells CASSLVIGDSYNEQFF. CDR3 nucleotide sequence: TGTGCCAGCAGCTTAGTAATCGGGGACTCTTACAATGAGCAGTTCTTC.